The 19 T cell receptor beta chains below were found in one sample sequenced in a study of T cell responses to AZD1222 COVID-19 vaccine. Sequencing used immunoSEQ multiplex PCR; TCRdb keeps in-frame clones, though not all of them. The sample has some 100,000 clones, over 75% seen once; the top ten hold roughly 13%. The sequences come from peripheral blood, collected on day 0 of MenACWY control vaccination. All receptors derive from an adult in good health.

The table lists this clone with a few counts. The rearrangement uses TRBV29-1 and TRBJ1-1; TRBD1 might be the D (6 bases). The V gene's germline CDR1 is SQVTM and CDR2 ANQGSEA. The CDR3 runs 11 residues. V was clipped by 7 bases and J by 2 bases, with 8 bases between them. CDR3 protein: CSGTVNTEAFF. The CDR3 DNA is TGCAGCGGGACAGTAAACACTGAAGCTTTCTTT.

This clone was seen once. This chain connects TRBV2 to TRBJ2-2; D is perhaps TRBD2 (6 bases). The CDR3 consists of 15 residues. In germline, CDR1 is SNHLY, CDR2 FYNNEI. Trimming took off 6 bases at V and 1 base at J, with 12 bases between the two ends. The CDR3, as DNA: TGTGCCAGCAGCTTGGAGGGCCTGAACACCGGGGAGCTGTTTTTT. This translates into CASSLEGLNTGELFF.

J is TRBJ2-7 and V is TRBV5-1; D gene unclear. This CDR3 has 15 amino acids. CDR1 and CDR2 (germline): SGHRS, YFSETQ. V shed 1 base and J shed 0 bases, with 11 bases lying between them. The CDR3 protein is CASSLTQASSYEQYF. CDR3 in DNA: TGCGCCAGCAGCTTGACCCAGGCCAGCTCCTACGAGCAGTACTTC.

V and J are TRBV7-2 and TRBJ2-2; unclear D gene. CDR1 and CDR2 from the germline V gene are SGHTA and FQGNSA. The CDR3 has 14 residues. Between the trimmed V and J ends, which lost 4 bases and 2 bases, there was a span of 8 bases. The CDR3 loop is CASSSPSNTGELFF. CDR3 nucleotides: TGTGCCAGCAGCTCCCCTAGTAACACCGGGGAGCTGTTTTTT.

As DNA, the CDR3 is TGCGCCAGCAGGGCGGGCATTAGCAATCAGCCCCAGCATTTT. It yields the protein CASRAGISNQPQHF. The V and J genes are TRBV5-1 and TRBJ1-5; D gene ambiguous. The germline V and J ends were trimmed by 5 bases and 0 bases, with 9 bases remaining between them. The germline V gene encodes CDR1 SGHRS and CDR2 YFSETQ. CDR3 length: 14 residues.

The rearrangement links TRBV30 to TRBJ1-1, with a tentative D call TRBD1 (6 bases). This CDR3 has 15 amino acids. V was pared by 3 bases and J by 6 bases, with 20 bases between. Germline assignment: CDR1 GTSNPN and CDR2 SVGIG (reference sequence). The CDR3 bases are TGTGCCTGGAGACAAAGATGGGGGGCTGGGGCTGAAGCTTTCTTT. It codes for CAWRQRWGAGAEAFF.

This clone was recorded once. The chain combines TRBV10-3 with TRBJ2-1, with TRBD1 identical over 8 bases. The V segment lost 6 bases and the J segment 2 bases; nucleotides outside the gene matches: 6. Germline V lookup: CDR1 ENHRY, CDR2 SYGVKD. CDR3 length: 15 residues. The CDR3 reads CAISVQGDTYNEQFF. The DNA of the CDR3 is TGTGCCATCAGCGTACAGGGGGACACCTACAATGAGCAGTTCTTC.

The chain uses TRBV27 and TRBJ2-3, with TRBD1 matching over 7 bases. J lost 0 bases, V lost 2 bases, and 11 bases had no gene match. The CDR3 is 18 residues long. Looked up from germline, CDR1 is MNHEY and CDR2 is SMNVEV (reference sequence). The CDR3, as DNA: TGTGCCAGCAGTTTAAGGGGGCTGGGCCAGGGAAGCACAGATACGCAGTATTTT. Translating gives CASSLRGLGQGSTDTQYF.

V is TRBV29-1 and J is TRBJ1-1; D possibly corresponds to TRBD1 (6 bases). Germline CDR1 and CDR2: SQVTM and ANQGSEA. The V end was cut by 4 bases, the J end by 0 bases, with 9 bases between. This CDR3 spans 13 amino acids. CDR3 sequence reads: CSVARTVNTEAFF. CDR3 in DNA: TGCAGCGTTGCCAGGACAGTGAACACTGAAGCTTTCTTT. The full variable domain, rest sourced from reference TRBV29-1 and TRBJ1-1, is SAVISQKPSRDICQRGTSLTIQCQVDSQVTMMFWYRQQPGQSLTLIATANQGSEATYESGFVIDKFPISRPNLTFSTLTVSNMSPEDSSIYLCSVARTVNTEAFFGQGTRLTVV.

This clone was detected only once. The chain is built from TRBV12-3 or TRBV12-4 and TRBJ1-3; D gene ambiguous. V was cut by 5 bases and J by 4 bases, with 6 bases left in between. The CDR3 contains 12 residues. Here the CDR3 reads CASSLEGNTIYF. Here the CDR3 DNA reads TGTGCCAGCAGTCTGGAAGGAAACACCATATATTTT.

This chain uses TRBV6-4 with TRBJ2-1; D is ambiguous. The V end was cut by 0 bases, the J end by 2 bases, with 8 bases between. This CDR3 is 15 amino acids long. Germline V gene data show CDR1 as MRHNA and CDR2 as SNTAGT. The CDR3 DNA sequence: TGTGCCAGCAGTGACTCCACCGAGGCCTACAATGAGCAGTTCTTC. Its protein product is CASSDSTEAYNEQFF.

The chain is built from TRBV7-2 and TRBJ2-3; 11 bases map to TRBD2. Germline V gives CDR1 SGHTA, CDR2 FQGNSA. The CDR3 runs to 13 residues. Germline trimming cut 10 bases from V and 6 bases from J; bases unmatched to any gene: 6. The CDR3, as DNA: TGTGCCATGTCCGGGACTAGCGGCGATACGCAGTATTTT. It is translated as CAMSGTSGDTQYF.

The V gene is TRBV5-6, the J gene TRBJ1-2; no definite D call. The germline CDR1 and CDR2 sequences are SGHDT and YYEEEE. V was trimmed by 2 bases and J by 6 bases, leaving 14 bases between them. This CDR3 has 14 amino acids. CDR3 in DNA: TGTGCCAGCAGCTTCGCCCCCCAAGGGAATGGCTACACCTTC. As protein: CASSFAPQGNGYTF.

The rearrangement links TRBV19 to TRBJ2-1, with a tentative D call TRBD2 (6 bases). The V end lost 5 bases, the J end lost 7 bases, and 21 bases lay between the germline ends. The CDR3 is 16 residues long. Germline V gene sequence: CDR1 LNHDA, CDR2 SQIVND (reference sequence). CDR3 DNA: TGTGCCAGTAGTGTCCCGACTAGACTTCTCGTGAATGAGCAGTTCTTC. This sequence encodes CASSVPTRLLVNEQFF.

The rearrangement links TRBV11-2 to TRBJ1-2; 7 nucleotides agree with TRBD1. The CDR3 loop spans 14 amino acids. V trimming: 5 bases; J trimming: 1 base; junction bases outside the gene matches: 4. Germline-derived CDR1 and CDR2 are SGHAT and FQNNGV. CDR3 sequence reads: CASSPRGDNYGYTF. The CDR3 DNA is TGTGCCAGCAGCCCCAGGGGGGATAACTATGGCTACACCTTC.

This chain uses TRBV9 with TRBJ1-4; D gene unclear. CDR3 length equals 12 residues. CDR1 and CDR2 from the germline V gene are SGDLS and YYNGEE. Trimming cost V 0 bases and J 10 bases, with 7 bases left between them. This CDR3 reads CASSVVSGKLFF. The CDR3 nucleotides read TGTGCCAGCAGCGTAGTGTCAGGAAAACTGTTTTTT.

The chain is built from TRBV28 and TRBJ1-6, with 9 bases lining up with TRBD1. Trimming cost V 4 bases and J 9 bases; bases outside gene matches: 10. Per the germline V gene, CDR1 is MDHEN and CDR2 is SYDVKM. The CDR3 has 16 residues. In DNA, the CDR3 is TGTGCCAGCAGTTCCGGGCGGACAGGGGACGCTTCACCCCTCCACTTT. The encoded protein is CASSSGRTGDASPLHF.

The chain links TRBV5-6 to TRBJ2-7; TRBD1 or TRBD2 may be the D gene (5 bases each). Per the germline V gene, CDR1 is SGHDT and CDR2 is YYEEEE. The CDR3 spans 15 residues. The germline V and J ends were trimmed by 0 bases and 0 bases, with 10 bases remaining between them. The DNA of the CDR3 is TGTGCCAGCAGCTTGGGAGGGGCCGCCTCCTACGAGCAGTACTTC. Protein: CASSLGGAASYEQYF.

This rearrangement joins TRBV7-3 to TRBJ1-2; D call uncertain. V lost 5 bases to trimming and J lost 4 bases, with 11 bases between them. This CDR3 region has 13 residues. In germline, CDR1 is SGHTA, CDR2 FQGTGA. CDR3 coding DNA: TGTGCCAGCAGCCAAGCAGGTGGCTATGGCTACACCTTC. Its protein is CASSQAGGYGYTF.